This entry lists 12 T cell receptor beta chains sequenced from one sample in a study of human T cells and chemical hapten exposure (dated by TCRdb to the early 2020s). Library generation was performed with RACE. The sequencer listed for this sample is NextSeq 500. The public reads were run again by TCRdb, first through fastp at Q25 and then through MiXCR, and only productive beta chains were kept. All rows with the same CDR3 protein become a single entry with the most common DNA and genes. The sample has roughly 380,000 distinct CDR3 sequences on record, approximately 4.4% of them singletons. 2% to 2.5% of the sample lies in the top ten. The label giving this sample's time point can be read as: patch test 1, 2 weeks after DPC sensitization. The intended sense of this specimen's treatment or condition label: therapeutic diphenylcyclopropenone sensitization with weekly scalp DPC. The source material was whole blood, sampled in connection with sensitization to the hapten diphenylcyclopropenone (DPC). These receptors all stem from a woman in her forties or fifties with alopecia areata. Some clones in this sample may be carry-over from other donors' samples.

V gene TRBV27 combines with J gene TRBJ1-4; D gene uncertain. Looked up from germline, CDR1 is MNHEY and CDR2 is SMNVEV (reference sequence). V lost 6 bases and J lost 4, with 15 bases in between. This CDR3 has 15 residues. The CDR3 nucleotides are TGTGCCAGCAGCCCTACAAGACTTCTTAATGAAAAACTGTTTTTT. This translates into CASSPTRLLNEKLFF. The full variable domain, in which reference TRBV27 and TRBJ1-4 provide the parts outside the CDR3, is EAQVTQNPRYLITVTGKKLTVTCSQNMNHEYMSWYRQDPGLGLRQIYYSMNVEVTDKGDVPEGYKVSRKEKRNFPLILESPSPNQTSLYFCASSPTRLLNEKLFFGSGTQLSVL.

This clonotype came up a few times. The chain recombines TRBV7-9 with TRBJ2-6; D call uncertain. The CDR3 is 14 residues long. Trimming stripped 3 bases from V and 4 bases from J, with 7 bases between. Germline CDR1 and CDR2: SEHNR and FQNEAQ (reference sequence). In DNA form, the CDR3 reads TGTGCCAGCAGCTTCCTACTAGGGGCCAACGTCCTGACTTTC. Amino acid sequence: CASSFLLGANVLTF.

This clonotype has only a few counts. CDR3: CASSIQGPGGEQYF. The CDR3 coding sequence is TGTGCCAGCAGTATACAGGGCCCTGGGGGGGAGCAGTACTTC. V is TRBV28 and J is TRBJ2-7; possibly TRBD1 or TRBD2 for D (6 bases each). V lost 5 bases to trimming and J lost 7 bases, with 18 bases between them. Looked up from germline, CDR1 is MDHEN and CDR2 is SYDVKM. The CDR3 spans 14 residues.

This clonotype was seen many times. The chain links TRBV18 to TRBJ1-5; D gene uncertain. V was clipped by 2 bases and J by 0 bases, with 8 bases between them. Per germline, CDR1 KGHSH and CDR2 LQKENI. This CDR3 has 15 amino acids. The CDR3: CASSPEHNSNQPQHF. Written as DNA, the CDR3 is TGTGCCAGCTCACCAGAACACAATAGCAATCAGCCCCAGCATTTT.

In its sample, this clonotype was seen a few times. The gene calls are TRBV13 and TRBJ1-1; D is unresolved. Trimming removed 0 bases at V and 5 bases at J, with 10 bases between. Germline CDR1 and CDR2: PRHDT and FYEKMQ (reference sequence). The CDR3 is made up of 14 amino acids. The CDR3 DNA sequence: TGTGCCAGCAGCTTAGGTTTGAGTATAACTGAAGCTTTCTTT. This encodes CASSLGLSITEAFF.

This clonotype was counted at least ten times. The CDR3 region has the DNA TGCAGTGCTAACCGGGACAGGGACTACGAGCAGTACTTC. It specifies CSANRDRDYEQYF. The chain couples TRBV20-1 to TRBJ2-7, with TRBD1 matching over 9 bases. Per the germline V gene, CDR1 is DFQATT and CDR2 is SNEGSKA (reference sequence). The V segment lost 4 bases and the J segment 3 bases; nucleotides outside the gene matches: 4. The CDR3 runs 13 residues.

This clonotype has more than one count but fewer than ten. The rearrangement joins TRBV25-1 to TRBJ1-2, with D unresolved. CDR1 MGHDK and CDR2 SYGVNS come from the germline V gene. This CDR3 is 13 amino acids long. Between the trimmed V and J ends, which lost 8 bases and 6 bases, there was a span of 16 bases. The CDR3 coding sequence is TGTGCCAGCTCCAAGCCGGGGATGAATGGCTACACCTTC. Its translation is CASSKPGMNGYTF.

Note on this clonotype: The junction departs from germline at one end; a sequencing error may be responsible. V usage is TRBV12-3 or TRBV12-4 and J usage is TRBJ1-1, with 9 bases that match TRBD1. The CDR3 covers 14 residues. The CDR3 reads CASRPGQGNTEASF. As DNA, the CDR3 is TGTGCCAGCAGACCGGGACAGGGTAACACTGAAGCTTCCTTT.

This clonotype showed up just a few times. The rearrangement links TRBV15 to TRBJ2-3; D is tentatively TRBD1 or TRBD2 (5 bases each). Germline V gives CDR1 LNHNV, CDR2 YYDKDF (reference sequence). Trimming removed 5 bases at V and 1 base at J, with 13 bases between. The length of the CDR3 is 15 residues. CDR3 sequence (DNA): TGTGCCACCAGCTGGGGGTTAGGCGGCACAGATACGCAGTATTTT. It encodes CATSWGLGGTDTQYF.

This clonotype showed up many times. The gene calls are TRBV25-1 and TRBJ2-5; no reliable D call. V gave up 6 bases and J gave up 3 bases, with 5 bases separating them. The CDR3 loop spans 11 amino acids. Germline CDR1 MGHDK, CDR2 SYGVNS. The CDR3 loop is CASSTEETQYF. CDR3 DNA sequence: TGTGCCAGCAGCACAGAAGAGACCCAGTACTTC.

This clonotype occurred many times. The V gene is TRBV7-2, the J gene TRBJ2-1, with TRBD1 matching 7 bases. V lost 4 bases, J lost 9 bases, and 9 bases stayed unmatched. CDR3 length: 14 amino acids. Germline CDR1 is SGHTA and CDR2 is FQGNSA. In nucleotides, the CDR3 is TGTGCCAGCAGCTCCGGGACGACAGGGAGTGAGCAGTTCTTC. Its translation: CASSSGTTGSEQFF.

V usage is TRBV18 and J usage is TRBJ2-7; D is perhaps TRBD2 (6 bases). CDR3 size: 14 residues. V gave up 3 bases and J gave up 6 bases, with 15 bases separating them. Germline assignment: CDR1 KGHSH and CDR2 LQKENI. The chain's CDR3 is CASSPPPGVVEQYF. CDR3 coding DNA: TGTGCCAGCTCACCGCCCCCGGGGGTTGTCGAGCAGTACTTC.